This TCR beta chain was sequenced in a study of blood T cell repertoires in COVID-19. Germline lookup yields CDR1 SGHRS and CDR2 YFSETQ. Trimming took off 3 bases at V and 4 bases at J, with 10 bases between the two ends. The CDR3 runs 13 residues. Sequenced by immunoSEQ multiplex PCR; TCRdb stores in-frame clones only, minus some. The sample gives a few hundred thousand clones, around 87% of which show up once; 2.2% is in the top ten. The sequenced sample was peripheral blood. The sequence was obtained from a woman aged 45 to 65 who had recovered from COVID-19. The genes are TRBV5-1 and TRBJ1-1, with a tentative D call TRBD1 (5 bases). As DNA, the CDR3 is TGCGCCAGCAGCTCTGGGGGGGTCACTGAAGCTTTCTTT. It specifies CASSSGGVTEAFF. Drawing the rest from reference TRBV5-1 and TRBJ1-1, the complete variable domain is KAGVTQTPRYLIKTRGQQVTLSCSPISGHRSVSWYQQTPGQGLQFLFEYFSETQRNKGNFPGRFSGRQFSNSRSEMNVSTLELGDSALYLCASSSGGVTEAFFGQGTRLTVV.